Here is one T cell receptor beta chain with its context. The antigen is unknown. It was into CD45RA+ naive and CD45RA-negative memory subsets that the CD4+ cells were split. Some clones are missing from TCRdb's copy, which holds only in-frame ones; the method was immunoSEQ multiplex PCR. The repertoire holds some 2,500,000 clones, under 95% seen once, with approximately 0.41% in the top ten. This record comes from a study of shared clonotypes between healthy human individuals. Study-level findings and limits: The naive CD4 repertoires of a handful of donors were compared, and roughly 5% of clonotypes were shared. The study generally estimated greater richness for naive than memory subsets.

Germline V CDR1 and CDR2: SGHTA, FQGNSA. The J segment lost 2 bases and the V segment lost 5 bases, leaving 9 bases of the junction unmatched. This CDR3 is built from 15 residues. The V gene is TRBV7-2, the J gene TRBJ2-7; 7 bases line up with TRBD1. The specimen was naive CD4+ T cells from PBMCs. The subset was: CD45RA+ positively selected. This receptor was taken from a man younger than 30 in good health. Some clones in this sample may be carry-over from other donors' samples. The CDR3 nucleotides are TGTGCCAGCAGCGGCAGGACAGGATCGGCCTACGAGCAGTACTTC. This translates into CASSGRTGSAYEQYF. Combining the CDR3 with reference TRBV7-2 and TRBJ2-7 gives the whole variable domain GAGVSQSPSNKVTEKGKDVELRCDPISGHTALYWYRQSLGQGLEFLIYFQGNSAPDKSGLPSDRFSAERTGGSVSTLTIQRTQQEDSAVYLCASSGRTGSAYEQYFGPGTRLTVT.